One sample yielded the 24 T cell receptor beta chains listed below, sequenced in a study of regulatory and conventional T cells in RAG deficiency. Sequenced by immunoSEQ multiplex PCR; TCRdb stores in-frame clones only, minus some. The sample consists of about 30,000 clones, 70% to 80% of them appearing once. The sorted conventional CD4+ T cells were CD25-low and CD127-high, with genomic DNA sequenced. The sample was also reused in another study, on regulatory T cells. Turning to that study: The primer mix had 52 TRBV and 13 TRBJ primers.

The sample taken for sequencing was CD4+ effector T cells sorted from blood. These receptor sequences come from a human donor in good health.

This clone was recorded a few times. CDR3 coding DNA: TGTGCCAGCCGGAGAGCCTCCCGTAATGAGCAGTACTTC. Protein: CASRRASRNEQYF. This chain uses TRBV21-1 with TRBJ2-7; the table names TRBD2, a call not compared with the DNA. TRBV21-1 represents a pseudogene. The length of the CDR3 is 13 residues.

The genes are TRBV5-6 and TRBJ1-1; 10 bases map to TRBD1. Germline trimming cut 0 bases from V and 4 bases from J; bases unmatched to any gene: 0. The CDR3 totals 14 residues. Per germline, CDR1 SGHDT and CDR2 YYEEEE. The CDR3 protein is CASSLGDRGTEAFF. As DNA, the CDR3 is TGTGCCAGCAGCTTGGGGGACAGGGGCACTGAAGCTTTCTTT. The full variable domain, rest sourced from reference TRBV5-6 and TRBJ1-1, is DAGVTQSPTHLIKTRGQQVTLRCSPKSGHDTVSWYQQALGQGPQFIFQYYEEEERQRGNFPDRFSGHQFPNYSSELNVNALLLGDSALYLCASSLGDRGTEAFFGQGTRLTVV.

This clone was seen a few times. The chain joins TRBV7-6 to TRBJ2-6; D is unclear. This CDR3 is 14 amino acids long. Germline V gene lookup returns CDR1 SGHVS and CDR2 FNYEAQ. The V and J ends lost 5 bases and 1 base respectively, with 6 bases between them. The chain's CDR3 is CASSPLSGANVLTF. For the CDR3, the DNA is TGTGCCAGCAGCCCCCTATCTGGGGCCAACGTCCTGACTTTC.

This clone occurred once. CDR3 in amino acids: CASSLARWGFENTEAFF. The DNA for the CDR3 is TGTGCCAGCAGTTTAGCCCGTTGGGGGTTCGAGAACACTGAAGCTTTCTTT. The V and J genes are TRBV28 and TRBJ1-1; the D gene is possibly TRBD1 (5 bases). V was pared by 2 bases and J by 1 base, with 17 bases between. The CDR3 contains 17 residues. Germline V CDR1 and CDR2: MDHEN, SYDVKM.

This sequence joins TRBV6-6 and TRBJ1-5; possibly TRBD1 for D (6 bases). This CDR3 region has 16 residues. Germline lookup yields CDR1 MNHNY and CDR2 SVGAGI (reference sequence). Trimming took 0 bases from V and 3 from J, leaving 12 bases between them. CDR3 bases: TGTGCCAGCAGTTACTCGACAGGTCTAAACAATCAGCCCCAGCATTTT. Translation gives CASSYSTGLNNQPQHF.

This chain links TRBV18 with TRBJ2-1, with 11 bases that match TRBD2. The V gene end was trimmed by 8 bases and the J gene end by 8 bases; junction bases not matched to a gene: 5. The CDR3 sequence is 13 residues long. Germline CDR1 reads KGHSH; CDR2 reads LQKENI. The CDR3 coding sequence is TGTGCCAGCGCTAGCGGGGGGACCTATGAGCAGTTCTTC. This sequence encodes CASASGGTYEQFF.

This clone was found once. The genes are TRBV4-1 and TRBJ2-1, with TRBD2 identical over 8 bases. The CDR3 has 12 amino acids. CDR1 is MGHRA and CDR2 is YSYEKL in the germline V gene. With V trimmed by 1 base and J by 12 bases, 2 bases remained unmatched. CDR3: CASSQVAGGQFF. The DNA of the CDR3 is TGCGCCAGCAGCCAAGTGGCGGGGGGGCAGTTCTTC.

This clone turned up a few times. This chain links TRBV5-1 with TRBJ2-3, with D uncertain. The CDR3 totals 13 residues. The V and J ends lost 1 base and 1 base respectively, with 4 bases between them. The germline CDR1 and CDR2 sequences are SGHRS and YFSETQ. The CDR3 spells CASSLRGTDTQYF. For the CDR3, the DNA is TGCGCCAGCAGCTTGAGGGGCACAGATACGCAGTATTTT.

This CDR3 is CASSPSRGIAEAFF. CDR3 coding DNA: TGCGCCAGCAGCCCCAGCCGGGGGATCGCTGAAGCTTTCTTT. The V call is TRBV5-1, the J call TRBJ1-1; perhaps TRBD1 as D (5 bases). CDR3 length: 14 amino acids. Trimming stripped 4 bases from V and 6 bases from J, with 16 bases between. In germline, CDR1 is SGHRS, CDR2 YFSETQ.

CDR3 residues: CASSQGTGQPQHF. The CDR3 DNA sequence: TGCGCCAGCAGCCAGGGTACAGGGCAGCCCCAGCATTTT. The chain recombines TRBV4-1 with TRBJ1-5, with D perhaps TRBD1 (6 bases). The germline V gene encodes CDR1 MGHRA and CDR2 YSYEKL. CDR3 length: 13 residues. V lost 3 bases to trimming and J lost 7 bases, with 10 bases between them.

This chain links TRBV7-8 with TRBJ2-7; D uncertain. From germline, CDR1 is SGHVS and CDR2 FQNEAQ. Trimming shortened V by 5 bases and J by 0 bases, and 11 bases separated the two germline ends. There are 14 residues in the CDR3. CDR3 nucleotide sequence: TGTGCCAGCAGCCCCAGACGGCTCTCCTACGAGCAGTACTTC. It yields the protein CASSPRRLSYEQYF.

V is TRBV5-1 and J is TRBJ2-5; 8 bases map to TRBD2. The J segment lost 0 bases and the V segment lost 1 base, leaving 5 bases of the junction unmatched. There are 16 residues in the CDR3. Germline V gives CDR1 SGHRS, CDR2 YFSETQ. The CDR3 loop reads CASSLSGLANQETQYF. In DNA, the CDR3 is TGCGCCAGCAGCTTGAGCGGACTAGCTAACCAAGAGACCCAGTACTTC.

The CDR3 loop is CASSLRQAEETQYF. Here the CDR3 DNA reads TGTGCCAGCTCACTGAGACAGGCCGAGGAGACCCAGTACTTC. The rearrangement links TRBV18 to TRBJ2-5, with D maybe TRBD1 (6 bases). The germline CDR1 and CDR2 sequences are KGHSH and LQKENI. This CDR3 comprises 14 residues. V lost 4 bases to trimming and J lost 5 bases, with 14 bases between them. The full variable domain, in which reference TRBV18 and TRBJ2-5 provide the parts outside the CDR3, is NAGVMQNPRHLVRRRGQEARLRCSPMKGHSHVYWYRQLPEEGLKFMVYLQKENIIDESGMPKERFSAEFPKEGPSILRIQQVVRGDSAAYFCASSLRQAEETQYFGPGTRLLVL.

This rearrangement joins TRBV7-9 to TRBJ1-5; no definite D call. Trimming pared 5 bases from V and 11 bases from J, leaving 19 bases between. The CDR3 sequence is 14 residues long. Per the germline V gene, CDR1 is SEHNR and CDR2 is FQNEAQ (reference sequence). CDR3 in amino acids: CASSNTPAVFSQHF. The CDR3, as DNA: TGTGCCAGCAGCAACACCCCGGCAGTTTTTTCCCAGCATTTT.

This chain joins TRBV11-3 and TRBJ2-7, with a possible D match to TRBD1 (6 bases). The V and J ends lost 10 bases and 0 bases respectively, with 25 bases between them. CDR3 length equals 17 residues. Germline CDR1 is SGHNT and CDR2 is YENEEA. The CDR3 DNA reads TGTGCCACTGCAGGGGTCCGGATTTTCCGACCCTCCTACGAGCAGTACTTC. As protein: CATAGVRIFRPSYEQYF.

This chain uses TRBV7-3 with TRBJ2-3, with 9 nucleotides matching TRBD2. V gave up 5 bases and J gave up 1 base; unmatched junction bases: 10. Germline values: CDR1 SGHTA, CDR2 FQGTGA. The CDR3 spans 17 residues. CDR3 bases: TGTGCCAGCAGCCAAACCGGCGGGGGGGCCGGCACAGATACGCAGTATTTT. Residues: CASSQTGGGAGTDTQYF.

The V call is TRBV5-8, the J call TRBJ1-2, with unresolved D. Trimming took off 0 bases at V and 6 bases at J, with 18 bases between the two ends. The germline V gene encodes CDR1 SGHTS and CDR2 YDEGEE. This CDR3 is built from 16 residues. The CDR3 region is CASSLGSGHPWDGYTF. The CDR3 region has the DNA TGTGCCAGCAGCTTGGGTTCGGGCCACCCTTGGGATGGCTACACCTTC.

The CDR3 is CASSSPKANYGYTF. DNA for the CDR3: TGTGCCAGCAGCTCCCCTAAAGCTAACTATGGCTACACCTTC. The chain is built from TRBV11-3 and TRBJ1-2; D gene uncertain. Germline V gene sequence: CDR1 SGHNT, CDR2 YENEEA. CDR3 size: 14 residues. Trimming shortened V by 4 bases and J by 0 bases, and 9 bases separated the two germline ends.

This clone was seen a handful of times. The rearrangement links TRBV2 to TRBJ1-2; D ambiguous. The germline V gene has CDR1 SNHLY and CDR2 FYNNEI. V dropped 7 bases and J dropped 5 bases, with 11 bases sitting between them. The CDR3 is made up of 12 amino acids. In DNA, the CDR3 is TGTGCCAGCAAGGTCCTTGGTTATGGCTACACCTTC. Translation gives CASKVLGYGYTF. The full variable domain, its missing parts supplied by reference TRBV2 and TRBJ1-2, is EPEVTQTPSHQVTQMGQEVILRCVPISNHLYFYWYRQILGQKVEFLVSFYNNEISEKSEIFDDQFSVERPDGSNFTLKIRSTKLEDSAMYFCASKVLGYGYTFGSGTRLTVV.

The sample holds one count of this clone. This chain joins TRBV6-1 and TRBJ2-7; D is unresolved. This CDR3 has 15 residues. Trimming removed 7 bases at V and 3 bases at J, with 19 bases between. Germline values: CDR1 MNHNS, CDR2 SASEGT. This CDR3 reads CASTQSDWTFYEQYF. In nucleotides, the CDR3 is TGTGCCAGCACCCAAAGTGACTGGACCTTCTACGAGCAGTACTTC.

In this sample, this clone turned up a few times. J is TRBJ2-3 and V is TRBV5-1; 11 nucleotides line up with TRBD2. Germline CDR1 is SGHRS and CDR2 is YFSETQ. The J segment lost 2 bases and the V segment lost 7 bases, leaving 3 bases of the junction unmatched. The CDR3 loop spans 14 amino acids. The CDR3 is CASSSGGLTDTQYF. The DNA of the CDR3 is TGCGCCAGCTCTAGCGGGGGGCTCACAGATACGCAGTATTTT.

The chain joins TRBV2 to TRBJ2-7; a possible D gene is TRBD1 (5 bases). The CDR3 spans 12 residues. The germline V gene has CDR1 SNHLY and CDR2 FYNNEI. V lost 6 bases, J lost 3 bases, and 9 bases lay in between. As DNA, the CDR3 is TGTGCCAGCAGGGAACAGGTCTACGAGCAGTACTTC. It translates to CASREQVYEQYF.

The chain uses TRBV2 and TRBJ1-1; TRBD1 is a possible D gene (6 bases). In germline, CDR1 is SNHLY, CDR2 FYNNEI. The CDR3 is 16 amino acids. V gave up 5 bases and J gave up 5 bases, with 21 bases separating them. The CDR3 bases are TGTGCCAGCAGTCCGAATTTCCACAGGGCAGGGACTGAAGCTTTCTTT. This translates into CASSPNFHRAGTEAFF.

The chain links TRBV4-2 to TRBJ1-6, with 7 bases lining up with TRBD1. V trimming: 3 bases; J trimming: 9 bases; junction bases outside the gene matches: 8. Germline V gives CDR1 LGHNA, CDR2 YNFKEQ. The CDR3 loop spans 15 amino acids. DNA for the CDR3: TGTGCCAGCAGCCATAACAGGGGTGCAGGTTCACCCCTCCACTTT. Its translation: CASSHNRGAGSPLHF.